A selection of T cell receptor beta chains follows, all from one sample in a study of blood T cell repertoires in COVID-19. Generated by immunoSEQ multiplex PCR, the TCRdb table keeps only in-frame clones and is missing some. The table records about 270,000 clones, about 91% of them present only once. Material for sequencing was PBMCs or T cells enriched from blood (not recorded which). The receptors here all came from a man between 40 and 49 years old who had been exposed to COVID-19. The CDR3 runs from the conserved cysteine through the conserved F or W. D genes are given only for firm matches. Expanded clones get a size class; other rows say once, few or many, or leave the size out.

abundance	v_gene	j_gene	d_gene	len	CDR3nt	CDR3aa
NA	TRBV2	TRBJ1-1	TRBD1	20	TGTGCCAGCAGTACAAGGGGACAGGGGCCGGGTAATAGGATGAACACTGAAGCTTTCTTT	CASSTRGQGPGNRMNTEAFF
once	TRBV7-9	TRBJ2-2	NA	14	TGTGCCAGCAGCTCGGACTTATTCACCGGGGAGCTGTTTTTT	CASSSDLFTGELFF
once	TRBV6-2/TRBV6-3	TRBJ1-5	TRBD1	19	TGTGCCAGCAGTTATCGGCAACGCAGTACAGGGGGAGGCAATCAGCCCCAGCATTTT	CASSYRQRSTGGGNQPQHF
NA	TRBV3-1/TRBV3-2	TRBJ2-3	NA	14	TGTGCCAGCAGCGAGATGATGTACACAGATACGCAGTATTTT	CASSEMMYTDTQYF
NA	TRBV11-2	TRBJ2-1	TRBD2	16	TGTGCCAGCAGCTCGACAACTAGCGGGAGAGGAAATGAGCAGTTCTTC	CASSSTTSGRGNEQFF
NA	TRBV30	TRBJ2-5	NA	14	TGTGCCTGGAGCGCGCCGGGGGGCCGGGAGACCCAGTACTTC	CAWSAPGGRETQYF
NA	TRBV2	TRBJ2-1	TRBD2	15	TGTGCCAGCAGTGGGACTAGCGGGAGGGGTAATGAGCAGTTCTTC	CASSGTSGRGNEQFF
NA	TRBV15	TRBJ1-2	NA	14	TGTGCCACCAGCAGAGATCGGGGGAACTATGGCTACACCTTC	CATSRDRGNYGYTF
NA	TRBV9	TRBJ2-5	NA	16	TGTGCCAGCAGCGAACGGGCGGGTGGTAACATGGAGACCCAGTACTTC	CASSERAGGNMETQYF
NA	TRBV5-1	TRBJ1-5	NA	15	TGCGCCAGCAGCTTGGGTACAGGCAGTACTCAGCCCCAGCATTTT	CASSLGTGSTQPQHF
NA	TRBV6-5	TRBJ2-1	NA	15	TGTGCCAGCAGTACACCGTTACAGGGGAGGTATGAGCAGTTCTTC	CASSTPLQGRYEQFF
NA	TRBV4-1	TRBJ2-7	TRBD1	16	TGCGCCAGCAGCCAAAGTCCGACAGGGGGTTCCTACGAGCAGTACTTC	CASSQSPTGGSYEQYF
few	TRBV7-2	TRBJ1-2	TRBD1	16	TGTGCCAGCAGCTTAGAATATACAGGGGCGAACTATGGCTACACCTTC	CASSLEYTGANYGYTF
NA	TRBV19	TRBJ2-1	TRBD1	17	TGTGCCAGTAGTATTATTGGTGGACAGGGTCAGTCTCTCGAGCAGTTCTTC	CASSIIGGQGQSLEQFF
NA	TRBV27	TRBJ1-2	TRBD1	14	TGTGCCAGCAGTGGACAGGGATCAGGTCATGGCTACACCTTC	CASSGQGSGHGYTF
NA	TRBV5-1	TRBJ1-2	TRBD1	15	TGCGCCAGCAGCTTGGTTGAAGGGGGCGGTGATGGCTACACCTTC	CASSLVEGGGDGYTF
NA	TRBV4-2	TRBJ2-1	NA	18	TGTGCCAGCAGCCAAGGCCTCACAGGTCTAGGGTCCTACAATGAGCAGTTCTTC	CASSQGLTGLGSYNEQFF
few	TRBV10-3	TRBJ1-1	TRBD1	14	TGTGCCATCAGGGACAGGGGGACAAACACTGAAGCTTTCTTT	CAIRDRGTNTEAFF
NA	TRBV27	TRBJ2-3	NA	12	TGTGCCAGCAGTTTCAGAGGAGATACGCAGTATTTT	CASSFRGDTQYF
NA	TRBV19	TRBJ1-1	TRBD1	16	TGTGCCAGTAGTGCATTGACAGGGCAGTTCAACACTGAAGCTTTCTTT	CASSALTGQFNTEAFF
NA	TRBV24-1	TRBJ1-2	NA	14	TGTGCCACCTCATCTGCAGGTGTTAACTATGGCTACACCTTC	CATSSAGVNYGYTF
NA	TRBV28	TRBJ2-5	NA	12	TGTGCCAGCAGTCGACAAACAGAGACCCAGTACTTC	CASSRQTETQYF
NA	TRBV30	TRBJ1-5	NA	13	TGTGCCTGGAGTGCGGGAGGGAATCAGCCCCAGCATTTT	CAWSAGGNQPQHF
NA	TRBV3-1/TRBV3-2	TRBJ2-5	TRBD1	14	TGTGCCAGCTTGCCTCAGGGGGCGGGAGAGACCCAGTACTTC	CASLPQGAGETQYF
NA	TRBV7-3	TRBJ2-7	NA	14	TGTGCCAGCAGCCCCGGAGCTGACTCCTACGAGCAGTACTTC	CASSPGADSYEQYF
NA	TRBV19	TRBJ1-1	TRBD1	14	TGTGCCAGTAGTACCCGACAGGGATACACTGAAGCTTTCTTT	CASSTRQGYTEAFF
NA	TRBV6-1	TRBJ1-5	TRBD1	15	TGTGCCACCTTACCTTCCCGGGACAGGGGACAGCCCCAGCATTTT	CATLPSRDRGQPQHF
NA	TRBV3-1/TRBV3-2	TRBJ2-5	TRBD2	14	TGTGCCAGCTCCATCTTAGCGGGAGTCGAGACCCAGTACTTC	CASSILAGVETQYF
NA	TRBV5-5	TRBJ2-4	NA	14	TGTGCCAGCAGCTTTCCGGCAGGTGGGAACATTCAGTACTTC	CASSFPAGGNIQYF
NA	TRBV3-1/TRBV3-2	TRBJ2-5	TRBD2	21	TGTGCCAGCAGCCAAGATCGTACCCTGACTAGCGGGAGGGCGAGACAAGAGACCCAGTACTTC	CASSQDRTLTSGRARQETQYF
NA	TRBV19	TRBJ2-7	TRBD2	16	TGTGCCAGTAGTACGATCGGGGCTAGCGGGGGCTACGAGCAGTACTTC	CASSTIGASGGYEQYF
NA	TRBV5-6	TRBJ1-5	NA	15	TGTGCCAGCAGCTTAACGGGGGATAGCAATCAGCCCCAGCATTTT	CASSLTGDSNQPQHF
NA	TRBV5-4	TRBJ2-7	TRBD1	14	TGTGCCAGCAGCTTGACAGGGGGAGAAGGCGAGCAGTACTTC	CASSLTGGEGEQYF
NA	TRBV11-3	TRBJ1-1	NA	16	TGTGCCAGCAGCCGGGGTGCGGGGGAGGGGAACACTGAAGCTTTCTTT	CASSRGAGEGNTEAFF
NA	TRBV30	TRBJ1-4	NA	13	TGTGCCTGGACTCCCATAAGGGGTGAAAAACTGTTTTTT	CAWTPIRGEKLFF
NA	TRBV19	TRBJ1-2	TRBD1	14	TGTGCCAGTAGTACCCAACAGGGGACGAATGGCTACACCTTC	CASSTQQGTNGYTF
NA	TRBV5-6	TRBJ2-7	NA	13	TGTGCCAGCAGTTCGACTCCCCTCTACGAGCAGTACTTC	CASSSTPLYEQYF
NA	TRBV4-3	TRBJ2-2	NA	15	TGCGCCAGCAGCCTCTCAGGGGCGAACACCGGGGAGCTGTTTTTT	CASSLSGANTGELFF
NA	TRBV5-5	TRBJ2-5	NA	15	TGTGCCAGCACCTTTAAATCTGACAGTCAAGAGACCCAGTACTTC	CASTFKSDSQETQYF
NA	TRBV27	TRBJ2-1	NA	13	TGTGCCAGCAGTTCACGCAGGGCAAATGAGCAGTTCTTC	CASSSRRANEQFF